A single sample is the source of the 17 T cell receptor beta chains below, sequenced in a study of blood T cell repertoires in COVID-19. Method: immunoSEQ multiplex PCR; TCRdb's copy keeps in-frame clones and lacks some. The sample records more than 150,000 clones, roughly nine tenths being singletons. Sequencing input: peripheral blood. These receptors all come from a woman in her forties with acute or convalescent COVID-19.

Here the CDR3 reads CASSPPGSGANVLTF. The DNA for the CDR3 is TGTGCCAGCAGTCCGCCAGGGTCAGGGGCCAACGTCCTGACTTTC. The chain is built from TRBV6-5 and TRBJ2-6, with D perhaps TRBD1 (5 bases). Germline lookup yields CDR1 MNHEY and CDR2 SVGAGI. V was pared by 5 bases and J by 4 bases, with 12 bases between. The CDR3 is made up of 15 amino acids.

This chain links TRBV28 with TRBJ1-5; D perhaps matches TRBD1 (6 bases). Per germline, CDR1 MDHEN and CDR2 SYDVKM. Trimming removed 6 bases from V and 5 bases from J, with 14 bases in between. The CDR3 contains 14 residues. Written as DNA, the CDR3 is TGTGCCAGCAGATCTGGACAGCGCGATCAGCCCCAGCATTTT. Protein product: CASRSGQRDQPQHF.

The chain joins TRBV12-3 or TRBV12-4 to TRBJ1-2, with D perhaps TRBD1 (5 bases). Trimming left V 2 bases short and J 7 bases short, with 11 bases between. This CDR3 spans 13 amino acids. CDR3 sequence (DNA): TGTGCCAGCAGTTTAATCAGGGAAGGTGGCTACACCTTC. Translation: CASSLIREGGYTF.

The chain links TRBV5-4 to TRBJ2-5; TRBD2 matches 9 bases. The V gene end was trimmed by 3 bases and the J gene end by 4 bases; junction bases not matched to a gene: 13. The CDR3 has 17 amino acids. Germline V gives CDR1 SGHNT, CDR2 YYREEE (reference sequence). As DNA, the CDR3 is TGTGCCAGCAGCTCCCCCAGAGGCGGGAGGGCAGGAGAGACCCAGTACTTC. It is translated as CASSSPRGGRAGETQYF.

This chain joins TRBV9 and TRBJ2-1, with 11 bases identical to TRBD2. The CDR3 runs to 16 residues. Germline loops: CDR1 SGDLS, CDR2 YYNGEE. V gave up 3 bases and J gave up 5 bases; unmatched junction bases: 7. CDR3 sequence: CASSGSLAGDHNEQFF. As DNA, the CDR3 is TGTGCCAGCAGCGGGTCACTAGCGGGAGACCACAATGAGCAGTTCTTC. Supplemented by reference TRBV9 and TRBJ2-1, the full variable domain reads DSGVTQTPKHLITATGQRVTLRCSPRSGDLSVYWYQQSLDQGLQFLIQYYNGEERAKGNILERFSAQQFPDLHSELNLSSLELGDSALYFCASSGSLAGDHNEQFFGPGTRLTVL.

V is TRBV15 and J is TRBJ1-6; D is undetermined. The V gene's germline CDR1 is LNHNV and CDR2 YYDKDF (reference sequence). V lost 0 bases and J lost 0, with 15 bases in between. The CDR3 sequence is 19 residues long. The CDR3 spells CATSRDGPPGDSYNSPLHF. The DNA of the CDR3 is TGTGCCACCAGCAGAGATGGGCCCCCAGGTGACTCCTATAATTCACCCCTCCACTTT.

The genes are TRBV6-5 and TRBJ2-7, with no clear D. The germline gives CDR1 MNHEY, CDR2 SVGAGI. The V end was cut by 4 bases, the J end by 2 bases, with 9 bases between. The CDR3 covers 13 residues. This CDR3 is CASSSLPPYEQYF. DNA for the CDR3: TGTGCCAGCAGTTCACTCCCTCCCTACGAGCAGTACTTC.

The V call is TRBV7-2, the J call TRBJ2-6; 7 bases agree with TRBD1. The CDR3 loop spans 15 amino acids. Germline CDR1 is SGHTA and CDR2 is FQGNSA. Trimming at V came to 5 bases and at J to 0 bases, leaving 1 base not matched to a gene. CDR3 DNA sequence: TGTGCCAGCAGCCCAGGGGGCTCTGGGGCCAACGTCCTGACTTTC. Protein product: CASSPGGSGANVLTF.

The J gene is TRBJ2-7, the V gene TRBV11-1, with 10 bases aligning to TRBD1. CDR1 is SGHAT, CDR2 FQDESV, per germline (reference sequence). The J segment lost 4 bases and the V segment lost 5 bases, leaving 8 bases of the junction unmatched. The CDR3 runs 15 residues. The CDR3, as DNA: TGTGCCAGCAGCGCTTGGGACAGGGGTCTTTACGAGCAGTACTTC. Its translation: CASSAWDRGLYEQYF.

The DNA of the CDR3 is TGTGCCAGCAGAAGACCGGGACAAGTCTACGAGCAGTACTTC. Amino acid sequence: CASRRPGQVYEQYF. The chain uses TRBV6-5 and TRBJ2-7; TRBD1 is a possible D gene (6 bases). The CDR3 is made up of 14 amino acids. Trimming shortened V by 6 bases and J by 3 bases, and 15 bases separated the two germline ends. The V gene's germline CDR1 is MNHEY and CDR2 SVGAGI.

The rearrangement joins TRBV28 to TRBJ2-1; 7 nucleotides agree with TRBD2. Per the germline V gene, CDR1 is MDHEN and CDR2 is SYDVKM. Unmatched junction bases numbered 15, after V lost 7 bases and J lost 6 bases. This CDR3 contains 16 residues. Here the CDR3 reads CASTSLQPGGFNEQFF. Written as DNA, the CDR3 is TGTGCCAGCACTAGTTTACAGCCGGGGGGTTTCAATGAGCAGTTCTTC.

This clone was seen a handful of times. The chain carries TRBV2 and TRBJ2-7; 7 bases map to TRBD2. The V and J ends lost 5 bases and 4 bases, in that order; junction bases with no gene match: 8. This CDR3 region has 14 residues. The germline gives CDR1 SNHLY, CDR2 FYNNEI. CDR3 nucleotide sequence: TGTGCCAGCAGTCCCGGGACTACAACTTACGAGCAGTACTTC. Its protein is CASSPGTTTYEQYF.

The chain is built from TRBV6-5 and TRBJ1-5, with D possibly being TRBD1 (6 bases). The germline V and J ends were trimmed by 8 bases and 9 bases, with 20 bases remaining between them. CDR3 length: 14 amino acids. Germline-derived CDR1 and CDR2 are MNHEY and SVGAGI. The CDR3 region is CASSKGAQGGPQHF. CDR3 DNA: TGTGCCAGCTCAAAAGGAGCACAGGGTGGGCCCCAGCATTTT.

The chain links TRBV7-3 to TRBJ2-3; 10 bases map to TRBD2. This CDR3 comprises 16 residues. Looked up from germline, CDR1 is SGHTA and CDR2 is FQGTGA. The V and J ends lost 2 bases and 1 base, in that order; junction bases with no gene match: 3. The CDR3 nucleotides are TGTGCCAGCAGCTTACCCCTAGCGGGGGGCACAGATACGCAGTATTTT. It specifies CASSLPLAGGTDTQYF.

In nucleotides, the CDR3 is TGTGCCAGCAGTCTACAATCGACTAGCGGGGGGGCAGATGAGCAGTTCTTC. This encodes CASSLQSTSGGADEQFF. The gene calls are TRBV6-4 and TRBJ2-1, with 14 positions matching TRBD2. Per germline, CDR1 MRHNA and CDR2 SNTAGT. This CDR3 has 17 residues. Trimming cost V 5 bases and J 8 bases; bases outside gene matches: 11.

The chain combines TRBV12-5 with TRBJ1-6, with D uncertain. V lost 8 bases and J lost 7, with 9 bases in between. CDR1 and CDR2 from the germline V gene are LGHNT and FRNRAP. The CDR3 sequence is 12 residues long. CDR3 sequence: CASSPGNSPLHF. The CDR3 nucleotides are TGTGCTAGTTCTCCGGGAAATTCACCCCTCCACTTT.

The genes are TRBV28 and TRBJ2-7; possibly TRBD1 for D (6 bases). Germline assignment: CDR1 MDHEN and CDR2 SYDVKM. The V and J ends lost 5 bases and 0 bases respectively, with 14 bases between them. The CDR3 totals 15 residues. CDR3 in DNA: TGTGCCAGCAGTCCTTTGAGGGGGAGCTCCTACGAGCAGTACTTC. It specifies CASSPLRGSSYEQYF.